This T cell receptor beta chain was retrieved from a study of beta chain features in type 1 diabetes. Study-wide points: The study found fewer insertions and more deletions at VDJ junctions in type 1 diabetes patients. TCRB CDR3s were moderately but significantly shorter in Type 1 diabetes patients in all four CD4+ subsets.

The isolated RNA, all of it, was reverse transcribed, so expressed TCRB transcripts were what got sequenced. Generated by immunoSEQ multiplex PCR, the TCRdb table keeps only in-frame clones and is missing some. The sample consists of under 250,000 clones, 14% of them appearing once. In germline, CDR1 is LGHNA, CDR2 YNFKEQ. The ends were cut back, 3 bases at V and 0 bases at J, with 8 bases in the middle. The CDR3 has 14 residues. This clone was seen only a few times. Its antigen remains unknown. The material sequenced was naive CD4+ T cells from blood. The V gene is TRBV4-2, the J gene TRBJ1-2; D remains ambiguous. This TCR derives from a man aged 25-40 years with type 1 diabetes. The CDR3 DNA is TGTGCCAGCAGCCAGAGTGAAGCTAACTATGGCTACACCTTC. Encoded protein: CASSQSEANYGYTF.